This T cell receptor beta chain originates from a study of OX40 agonist ivuxolimab in advanced cancers. Study-level points and caveats: Antigen specificity was not determined for the expanded peripheral T cells.

Assay used: immunoSEQ multiplex PCR; TCRdb lists only in-frame clones, some missing. This sample has about 69,000 clones, with around 83% found just once. Of note for this clone: Its antigen is not known.

The germline gives CDR1 SGHKS, CDR2 YYEKEE (reference sequence). This CDR3 is 16 amino acids long. V dropped 1 base and J dropped 5; count of bases not matched to a gene: 6. The chain has TRBV5-5 and TRBJ1-1; TRBD1 agrees at 12 bases. The input for sequencing was CD4+ or CD8+ T cells sorted from blood, taken in a trial of the OX40 agonist ivuxolimab. This clonotype was obtained from an adult with an advanced solid tumor such as melanoma, head and neck, liver or kidney cancer. CDR3 amino acids: CASSLQGTGGRTEAFF. The DNA for the CDR3 is TGTGCCAGCAGCTTGCAGGGGACAGGGGGCCGGACTGAAGCTTTCTTT.